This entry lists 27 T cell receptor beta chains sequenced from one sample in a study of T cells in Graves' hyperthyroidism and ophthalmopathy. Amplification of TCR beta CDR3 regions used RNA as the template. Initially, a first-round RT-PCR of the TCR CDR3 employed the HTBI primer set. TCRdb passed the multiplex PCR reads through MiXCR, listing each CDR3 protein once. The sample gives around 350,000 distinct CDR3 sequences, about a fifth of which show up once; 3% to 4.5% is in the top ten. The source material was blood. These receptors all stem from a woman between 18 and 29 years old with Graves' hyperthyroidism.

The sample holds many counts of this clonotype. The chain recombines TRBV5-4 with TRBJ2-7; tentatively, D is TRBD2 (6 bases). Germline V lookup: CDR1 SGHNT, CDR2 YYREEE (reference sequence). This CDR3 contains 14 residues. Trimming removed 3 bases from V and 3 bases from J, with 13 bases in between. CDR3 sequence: CASSYGGSFYEQYF. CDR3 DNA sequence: TGTGCCAGCAGCTACGGAGGGTCGTTCTACGAGCAGTACTTC.

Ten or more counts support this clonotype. The CDR3 loop is CSARDSPADYEQYF. CDR3 sequence (DNA): TGCAGTGCTAGAGATTCCCCAGCTGACTACGAGCAGTACTTC. V and J are TRBV20-1 and TRBJ2-7; D unclear. The CDR3 sequence is 14 residues long. V was cut by 0 bases and J by 3 bases, with 12 bases left in between. Per germline, CDR1 DFQATT and CDR2 SNEGSKA (reference sequence).

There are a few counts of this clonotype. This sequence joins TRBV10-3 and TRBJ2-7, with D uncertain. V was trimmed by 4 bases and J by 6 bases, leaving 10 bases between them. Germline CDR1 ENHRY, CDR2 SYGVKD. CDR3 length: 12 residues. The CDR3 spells CAISARVSEQYF. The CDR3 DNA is TGTGCCATCAGTGCGCGAGTTAGCGAGCAGTACTTC.

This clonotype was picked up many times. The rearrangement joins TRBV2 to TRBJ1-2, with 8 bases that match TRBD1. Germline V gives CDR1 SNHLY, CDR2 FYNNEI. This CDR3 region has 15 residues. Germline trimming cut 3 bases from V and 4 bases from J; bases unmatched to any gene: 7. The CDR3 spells CASSEPGGGGYGYTF. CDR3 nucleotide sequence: TGTGCCAGCAGTGAGCCAGGGGGCGGTGGCTATGGCTACACCTTC.

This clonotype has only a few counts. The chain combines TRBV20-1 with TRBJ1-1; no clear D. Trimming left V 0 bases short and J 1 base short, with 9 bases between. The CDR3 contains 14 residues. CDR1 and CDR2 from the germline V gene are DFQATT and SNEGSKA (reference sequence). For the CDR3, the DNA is TGCAGTGCTAGAGATCTGGGGAAGAACACTGAAGCTTTCTTT. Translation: CSARDLGKNTEAFF.

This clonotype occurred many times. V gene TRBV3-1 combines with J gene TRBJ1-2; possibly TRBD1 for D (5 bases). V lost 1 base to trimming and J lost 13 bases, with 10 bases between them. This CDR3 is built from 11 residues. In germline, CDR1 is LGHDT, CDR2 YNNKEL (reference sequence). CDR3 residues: CASSQAQAGTF. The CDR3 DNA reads TGTGCCAGCAGCCAAGCACAGGCCGGCACCTTC.

The CDR3 here is CSAYGTNYGYTF. DNA for the CDR3: TGCAGTGCTTACGGTACTAACTATGGCTACACCTTC. The chain employs TRBV20-1 and TRBJ1-2; no clear D. The CDR3 is 12 amino acids. V was trimmed by 5 bases and J by 0 bases, leaving 7 bases between them. Germline-derived CDR1 and CDR2 are DFQATT and SNEGSKA (reference sequence).

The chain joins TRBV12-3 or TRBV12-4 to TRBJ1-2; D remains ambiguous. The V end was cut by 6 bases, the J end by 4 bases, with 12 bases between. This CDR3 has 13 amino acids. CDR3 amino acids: CASSHGRAYGYTF. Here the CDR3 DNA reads TGTGCCAGCAGCCATGGGAGGGCCTATGGCTACACCTTC.

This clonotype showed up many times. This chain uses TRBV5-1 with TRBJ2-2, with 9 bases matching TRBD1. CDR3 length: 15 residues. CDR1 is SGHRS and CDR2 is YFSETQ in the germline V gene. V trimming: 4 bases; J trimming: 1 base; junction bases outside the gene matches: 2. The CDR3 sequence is CASSRDRENTGELFF. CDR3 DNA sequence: TGCGCCAGCAGCCGGGACAGGGAGAACACCGGGGAGCTGTTTTTT.

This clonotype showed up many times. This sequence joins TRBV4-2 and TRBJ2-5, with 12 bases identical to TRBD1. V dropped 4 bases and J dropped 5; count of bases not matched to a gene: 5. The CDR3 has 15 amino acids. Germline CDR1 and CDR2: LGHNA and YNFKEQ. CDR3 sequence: CASSPRDRGLETQYF. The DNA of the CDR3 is TGTGCCAGCAGCCCCCGGGACAGGGGGCTTGAGACCCAGTACTTC.

DNA for the CDR3: TGCGCCAGCAGGGGTGAGAAGACCCAGTACTTC. Protein product: CASRGEKTQYF. The chain is built from TRBV4-1 and TRBJ2-5, with D hard to call. CDR3 length: 11 amino acids. Germline assignment: CDR1 MGHRA and CDR2 YSYEKL. V was shortened by 6 bases and J by 6 bases, with 8 bases between the two germline ends.

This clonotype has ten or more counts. The DNA for the CDR3 is TGCAGTGCCGCGGCCGGGCGGGGGGGCTATGGCGGGGAGCTGTTTTTT. Protein: CSAAAGRGGYGGELFF. V gene TRBV20-1 combines with J gene TRBJ2-2, with TRBD2 identical over 9 bases. Germline CDR1 and CDR2: DFQATT and SNEGSKA (reference sequence). J was trimmed by 7 bases and V by 6 bases; bases with no gene match: 15. The length of the CDR3 is 16 residues.

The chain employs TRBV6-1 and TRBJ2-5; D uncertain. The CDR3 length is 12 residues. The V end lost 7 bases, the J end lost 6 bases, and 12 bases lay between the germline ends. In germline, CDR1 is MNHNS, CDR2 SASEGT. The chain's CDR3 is CASKVKGQTQYF. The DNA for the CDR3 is TGTGCCAGCAAAGTCAAGGGTCAGACCCAGTACTTC.

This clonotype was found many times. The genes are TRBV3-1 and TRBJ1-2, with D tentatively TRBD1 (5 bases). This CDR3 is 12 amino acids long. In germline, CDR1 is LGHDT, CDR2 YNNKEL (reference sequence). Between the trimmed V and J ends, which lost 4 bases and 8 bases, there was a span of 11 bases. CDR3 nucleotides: TGTGCCAGCAGCCTCTACCGGGACGGCTACACCTTC. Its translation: CASSLYRDGYTF.

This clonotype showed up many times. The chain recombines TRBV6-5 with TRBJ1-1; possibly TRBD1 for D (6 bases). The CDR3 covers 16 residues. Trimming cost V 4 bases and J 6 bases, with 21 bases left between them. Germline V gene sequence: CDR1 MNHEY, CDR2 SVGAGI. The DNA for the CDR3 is TGTGCCAGCAGTTCTACAGGGCCCTCTCGGATTGCTGAAGCTTTCTTT. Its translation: CASSSTGPSRIAEAFF.

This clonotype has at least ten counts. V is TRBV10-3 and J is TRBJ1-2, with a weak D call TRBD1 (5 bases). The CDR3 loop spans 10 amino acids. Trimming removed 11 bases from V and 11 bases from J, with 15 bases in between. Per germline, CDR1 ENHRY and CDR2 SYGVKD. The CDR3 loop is CAVGEGVYTF. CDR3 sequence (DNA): TGTGCCGTGGGGGAGGGAGTGTACACCTTC.

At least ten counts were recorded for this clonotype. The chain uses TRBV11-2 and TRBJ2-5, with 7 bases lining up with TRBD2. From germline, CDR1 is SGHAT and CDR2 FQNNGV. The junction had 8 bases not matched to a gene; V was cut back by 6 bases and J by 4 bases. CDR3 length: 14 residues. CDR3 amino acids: CASRSGLVVETQYF. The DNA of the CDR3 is TGTGCCAGCAGATCAGGACTAGTCGTAGAGACCCAGTACTTC.

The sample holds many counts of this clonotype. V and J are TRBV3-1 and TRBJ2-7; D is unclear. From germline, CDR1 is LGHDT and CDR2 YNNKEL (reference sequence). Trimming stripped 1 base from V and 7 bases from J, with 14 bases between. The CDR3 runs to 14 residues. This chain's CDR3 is CASSQANGVTEQYF. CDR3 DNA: TGTGCCAGCAGCCAAGCTAATGGTGTTACTGAGCAGTACTTC.

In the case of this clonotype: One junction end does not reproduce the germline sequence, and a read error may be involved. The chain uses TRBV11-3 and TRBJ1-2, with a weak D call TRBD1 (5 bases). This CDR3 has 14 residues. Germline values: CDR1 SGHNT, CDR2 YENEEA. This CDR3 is CAISSRGAGDGYTF. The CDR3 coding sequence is TGTGCCATCAGCTCGCGCGGGGCTGGGGATGGCTACACCTTC.

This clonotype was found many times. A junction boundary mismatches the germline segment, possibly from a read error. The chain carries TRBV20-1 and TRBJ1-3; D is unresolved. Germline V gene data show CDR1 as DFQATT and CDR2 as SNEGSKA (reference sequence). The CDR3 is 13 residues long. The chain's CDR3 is CSARSQPGNTIYF. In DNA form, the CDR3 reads TGCAGTGCTAGATCACAGCCTGGGAACACCATATATTTT.

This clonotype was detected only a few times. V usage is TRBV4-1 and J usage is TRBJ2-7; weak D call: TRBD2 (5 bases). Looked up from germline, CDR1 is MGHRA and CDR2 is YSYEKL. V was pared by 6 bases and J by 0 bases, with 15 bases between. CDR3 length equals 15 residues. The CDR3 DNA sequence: TGCGCCAGCAGACCTGTACCGGGGAGCTCCTACGAGCAGTACTTC. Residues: CASRPVPGSSYEQYF.

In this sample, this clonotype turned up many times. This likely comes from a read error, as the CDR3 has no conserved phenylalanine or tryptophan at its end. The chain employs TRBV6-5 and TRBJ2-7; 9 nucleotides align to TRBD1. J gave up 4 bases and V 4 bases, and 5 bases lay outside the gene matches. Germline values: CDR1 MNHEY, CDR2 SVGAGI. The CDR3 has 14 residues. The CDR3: CASSFFDRGYEQYS. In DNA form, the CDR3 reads TGTGCCAGCAGTTTCTTTGACAGGGGGTACGAGCAGTACTCC.

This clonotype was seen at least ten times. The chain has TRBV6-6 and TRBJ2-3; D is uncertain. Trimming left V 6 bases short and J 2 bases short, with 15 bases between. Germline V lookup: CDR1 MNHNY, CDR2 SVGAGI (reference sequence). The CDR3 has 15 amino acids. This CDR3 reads CASRRRRQATDTQYF. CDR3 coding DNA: TGTGCCAGCAGACGCAGACGGCAGGCCACAGATACGCAGTATTTT.

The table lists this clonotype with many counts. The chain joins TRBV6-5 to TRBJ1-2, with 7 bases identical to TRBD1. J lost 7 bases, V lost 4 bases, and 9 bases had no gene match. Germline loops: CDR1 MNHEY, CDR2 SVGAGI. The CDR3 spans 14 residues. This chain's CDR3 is CASSLAGRGLGYTF. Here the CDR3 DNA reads TGTGCCAGCAGTTTGGCGGGAAGGGGGCTTGGCTACACCTTC.

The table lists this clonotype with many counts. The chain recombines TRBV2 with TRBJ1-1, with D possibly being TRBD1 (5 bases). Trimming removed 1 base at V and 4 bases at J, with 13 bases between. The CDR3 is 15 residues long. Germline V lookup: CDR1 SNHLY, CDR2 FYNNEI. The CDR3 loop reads CASSEGAGKATEAFF. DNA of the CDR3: TGTGCCAGCAGTGAAGGGGCAGGGAAGGCCACTGAAGCTTTCTTT.

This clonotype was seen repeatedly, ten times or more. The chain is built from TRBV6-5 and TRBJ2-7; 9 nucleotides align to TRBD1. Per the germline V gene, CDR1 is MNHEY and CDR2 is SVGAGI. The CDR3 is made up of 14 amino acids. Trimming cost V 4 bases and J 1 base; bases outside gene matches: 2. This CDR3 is CASSWTGDSYEQYF. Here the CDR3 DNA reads TGTGCCAGCAGTTGGACAGGGGATTCCTACGAGCAGTACTTC.

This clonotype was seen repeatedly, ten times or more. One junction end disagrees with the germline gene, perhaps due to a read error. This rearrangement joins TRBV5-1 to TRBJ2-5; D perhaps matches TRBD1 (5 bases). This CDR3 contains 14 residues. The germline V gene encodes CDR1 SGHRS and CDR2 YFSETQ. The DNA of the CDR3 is TGCGCCAGCAGGGTACTCGACAGCCAAGAGGCCCAGTACTTC. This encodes CASRVLDSQEAQYF.